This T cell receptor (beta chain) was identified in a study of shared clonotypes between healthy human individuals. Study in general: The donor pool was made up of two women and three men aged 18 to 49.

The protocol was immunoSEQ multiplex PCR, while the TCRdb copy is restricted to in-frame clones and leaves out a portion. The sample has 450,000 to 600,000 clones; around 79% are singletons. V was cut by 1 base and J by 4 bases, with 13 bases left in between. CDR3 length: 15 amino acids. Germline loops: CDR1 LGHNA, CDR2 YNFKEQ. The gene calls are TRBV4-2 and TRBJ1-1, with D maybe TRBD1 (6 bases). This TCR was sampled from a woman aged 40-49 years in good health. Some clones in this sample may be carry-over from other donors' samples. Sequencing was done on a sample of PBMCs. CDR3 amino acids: CASSQGPGASTEAFF. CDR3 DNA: TGTGCCAGCAGCCAAGGTCCAGGGGCGAGCACTGAAGCTTTCTTT.